The 5 T cell receptor beta chains in this list originate from one sample, sequenced in a study of beta chain features in type 1 diabetes. The study's findings and limits: Across all four CD4+ subsets, people with type 1 diabetes showed modestly shorter TCRB CDR3s.

Their antigens are not known. Investigators reverse transcribed all isolated RNA, so they sequenced expressed TCRB transcripts. The protocol was immunoSEQ multiplex PCR, while the TCRdb copy is restricted to in-frame clones and leaves out a portion. The sample lists hundreds of thousands of clones; about 14% were seen once. Sequenced: naive CD4+ T cells from blood. The receptor source for this set is a man between 18 and 29 years old with type 1 diabetes.

The gene calls are TRBV7-9 and TRBJ1-5; D is uncertain. The CDR3 is 12 amino acids. CDR1 is SEHNR and CDR2 is FQNEAQ in the germline V gene (reference sequence). With 0 bases removed from V and 5 bases from J, the gap between germline ends came to 2 bases. The chain's CDR3 is CASSLAHQPQHF. CDR3 nucleotide sequence: TGTGCCAGCAGCTTAGCCCATCAGCCCCAGCATTTT.

The chain couples TRBV6-5 to TRBJ2-3; TRBD1 might be the D (5 bases). V was clipped by 4 bases and J by 1 base, with 12 bases between them. CDR1 is MNHEY, CDR2 SVGAGI, per germline. The CDR3 extends over 15 amino acids. This CDR3 is CASSLGQGRTDTQYF. The CDR3 bases are TGTGCCAGCAGTTTAGGGCAGGGCCGCACAGATACGCAGTATTTT.

The chain uses TRBV7-2 and TRBJ2-5; D is ambiguous. V was pared by 5 bases and J by 5 bases, with 12 bases between. The germline V gene encodes CDR1 SGHTA and CDR2 FQGNSA. The CDR3 loop spans 13 amino acids. CDR3 DNA: TGTGCCAGCAGCCGTAGCCTGCGGGAGACCCAGTACTTC. This sequence encodes CASSRSLRETQYF.

This clone occurred a few times. The V and J genes are TRBV4-3 and TRBJ1-2; TRBD1 matches 8 bases. Per germline, CDR1 LGHNA and CDR2 YSLEER. The CDR3 length is 16 residues. V lost 4 bases to trimming and J lost 4 bases; unmatched junction nucleotides: 11. In DNA form, the CDR3 reads TGCGCCAGCAGCCCTAACCCGACAGGGGAGGGCTATGGCTACACCTTC. It translates to CASSPNPTGEGYGYTF.

This clone was seen a few times. The chain has TRBV30 and TRBJ2-5; D possibly corresponds to TRBD1 (6 bases). V dropped 3 bases and J dropped 4 bases, with 9 bases sitting between them. There are 12 residues in the CDR3. CDR1 and CDR2 from the germline V gene are GTSNPN and SVGIG (reference sequence). DNA of the CDR3: TGTGCCTGGAGAGAACAGGGAGAGACCCAGTACTTC. This codes for CAWREQGETQYF.